Given below is one T cell receptor beta chain in context. No DNA is given; TCRdb re-called the 5' RACE reads and lists each CDR3 protein once. Its table lists 440,000 or so distinct CDR3 sequences. This sample was taken from a study of monozygotic twins with inflammatory bowel disease. Germline V gene sequence: CDR1 LNHNV, CDR2 YYDKDF (reference sequence). The CDR3 loop spans 17 amino acids. This receptor was taken from a human donor with ulcerative colitis or Crohn's disease, or a healthy co-twin of an affected twin (not recorded which). The chain has TRBV15 and TRBJ1-2. The sample was blood. CDR3 protein: CATSRAREGTSNYGYTF. Complete variable domain (other parts from reference TRBV15 and TRBJ1-2): DAMVIQNPRYQVTQFGKPVTLSCSQTLNHNVMYWYQQKSSQAPKLLFHYYDKDFNNEADTPDNFQSRRPNTSFCFLDIRSPGLGDTAMYLCATSRAREGTSNYGYTFGSGTRLTVV.